These 7 T cell receptor beta chains originate from one sample sequenced in a study of patients and donors after allogeneic stem cell transplantation (TCRdb year 2020). Library preparation was by RT-PCR. The data were produced on a NextSeq 550. The public reads were reprocessed in TCRdb via fastp at Q25 and MiXCR, keeping in-frame beta chains. Each CDR3 protein appears once, grouped with its most common genes and DNA. This sample has 900,000 to 1,000,000 distinct CDR3 sequences in its table, and roughly 17% of those were observed once. Around 6% of the sample rests with the top ten. The sequencing input was blood, either unsorted or a sorted T cell fraction (not recorded which). The receptors stem from a human donor who was either an allogeneic HSCT recipient or a stem cell or donor lymphocyte infusion donor (not recorded which). It is not recorded whose cells these are; they may come from a transplant donor.

This chain uses TRBV24-1 with TRBJ2-2, with unresolved D. CDR1 KGHDR and CDR2 SFDVKD come from the germline V gene. V was cut by 4 bases and J by 8 bases, with 7 bases left in between. The CDR3 runs 12 residues. The CDR3 region has the DNA TGTGCCACCAGTGAACCCTTGGGGGAGCTGTTTTTT. Its protein product is CATSEPLGELFF.

V gene TRBV6-2 or TRBV6-3 combines with J gene TRBJ1-5, with D unresolved. The CDR3 has 16 residues. V was cut by 0 bases and J by 7 bases, with 16 bases left in between. CDR1 is MNHEY, CDR2 SVGEGT, per germline. Written as DNA, the CDR3 is TGTGCCAGCAGTTACTCGGGAGTTAGAAAAGACCAGCCCCAGCATTTT. It specifies CASSYSGVRKDQPQHF.

The chain carries TRBV10-3 and TRBJ2-1; 8 nucleotides match TRBD1. This CDR3 is built from 14 residues. CDR1 ENHRY and CDR2 SYGVKD come from the germline V gene. V trimming: 4 bases; J trimming: 7 bases; junction bases outside the gene matches: 6. The DNA for the CDR3 is TGTGCCATCAGTGGAGCCGGACAGGGAAATGAGCAGTTCTTC. This codes for CAISGAGQGNEQFF.

There are a few counts of this clonotype. The rearrangement uses TRBV3-1 and TRBJ1-1; D remains unclear. The CDR3 has 14 residues. CDR1 is LGHDT and CDR2 is YNNKEL in the germline V gene (reference sequence). V was clipped by 0 bases and J by 3 bases, with 8 bases between them. The CDR3 is CASSQDVGHTEAFF. CDR3 sequence (DNA): TGTGCCAGCAGCCAAGACGTGGGCCACACTGAAGCTTTCTTT.

This clonotype occurred a few times. The chain couples TRBV7-8 to TRBJ1-4; 8 nucleotides agree with TRBD1. The CDR3 is 18 residues long. J gave up 7 bases and V 7 bases, and 20 bases lay outside the gene matches. Germline V lookup: CDR1 SGHVS, CDR2 FQNEAQ. CDR3 region: CASIPTPPYRGKREKLFF. The CDR3, as DNA: TGTGCCAGCATCCCAACCCCTCCCTACAGGGGGAAACGTGAAAAACTGTTTTTT. The entire variable domain, with the rest obtained from reference TRBV7-8 and TRBJ1-4, is as follows: GAGVSQSPRYKVAKRGQDVALRCDPISGHVSLFWYQQALGQGPEFLTYFQNEAQLDKSGLPSDRFFAERPEGSVSTLKIQRTQQEDSAVYLCASIPTPPYRGKREKLFFGSGTQLSVL.

This chain connects TRBV7-2 to TRBJ2-5; 7 bases are shared with TRBD2. V dropped 3 bases and J dropped 3; count of bases not matched to a gene: 7. The CDR3 runs to 15 residues. Germline CDR1 and CDR2: SGHTA and FQGNSA. CDR3 in amino acids: CASSFGGLGKETQYF. The CDR3, as DNA: TGTGCCAGCAGCTTTGGTGGACTAGGTAAAGAGACCCAGTACTTC.

The rearrangement links TRBV5-5 to TRBJ2-6; D gene ambiguous. CDR3 length: 12 residues. V was cut by 9 bases and J by 2 bases, with 6 bases left in between. CDR1 and CDR2 from the germline V gene are SGHKS and YYEKEE (reference sequence). The CDR3 loop is CATAAGANVLTF. The CDR3 DNA reads as TGTGCCACCGCGGCTGGGGCCAACGTCCTGACTTTC.